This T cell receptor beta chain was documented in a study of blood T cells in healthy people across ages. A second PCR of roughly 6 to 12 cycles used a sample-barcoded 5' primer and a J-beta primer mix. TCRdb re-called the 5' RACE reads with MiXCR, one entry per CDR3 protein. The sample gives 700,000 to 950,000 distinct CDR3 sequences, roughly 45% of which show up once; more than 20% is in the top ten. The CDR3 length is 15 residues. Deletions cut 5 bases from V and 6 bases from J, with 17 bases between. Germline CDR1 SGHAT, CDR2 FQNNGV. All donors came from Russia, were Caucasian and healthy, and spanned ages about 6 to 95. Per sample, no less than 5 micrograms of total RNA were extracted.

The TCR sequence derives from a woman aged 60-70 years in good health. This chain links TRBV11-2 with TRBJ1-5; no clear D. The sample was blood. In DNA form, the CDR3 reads TGTGCCAGCAGCCTAACCCCCGCGGGTGGTCAGCCCCAGCATTTT. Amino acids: CASSLTPAGGQPQHF.